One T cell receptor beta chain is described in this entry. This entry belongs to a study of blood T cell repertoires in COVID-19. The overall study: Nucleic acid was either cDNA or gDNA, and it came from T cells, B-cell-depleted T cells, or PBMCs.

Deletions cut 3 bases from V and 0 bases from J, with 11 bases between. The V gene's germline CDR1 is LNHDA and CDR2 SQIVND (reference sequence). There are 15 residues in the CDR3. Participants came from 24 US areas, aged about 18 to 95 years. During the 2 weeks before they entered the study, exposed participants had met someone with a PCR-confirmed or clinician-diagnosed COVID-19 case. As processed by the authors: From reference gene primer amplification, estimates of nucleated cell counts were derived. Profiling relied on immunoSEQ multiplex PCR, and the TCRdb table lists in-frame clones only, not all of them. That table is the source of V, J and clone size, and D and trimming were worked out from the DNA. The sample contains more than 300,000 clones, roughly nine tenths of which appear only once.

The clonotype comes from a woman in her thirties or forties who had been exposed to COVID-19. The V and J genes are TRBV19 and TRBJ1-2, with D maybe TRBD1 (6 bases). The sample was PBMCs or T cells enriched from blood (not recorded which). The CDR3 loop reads CASSIGQTPNYGYTF. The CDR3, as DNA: TGTGCCAGTAGTATTGGACAGACTCCTAACTATGGCTACACCTTC.